Listed here is a single T cell receptor (beta chain). There is no known antigen for this receptor. Based on the germline V gene, the CDR1 and CDR2 sequences are MRHNA and SNTAGT. The CDR3 numbers 15 residues from cysteine through phenylalanine. Nucleotide data are not available. These reads were obtained on an Illumina HiSeq 2000. TCR beta cDNA libraries were made by 5'RACE template switching that added a universal primer site and unique molecular identifiers. Priming for cDNA synthesis came from the TCR beta constant segment, and two successive PCR amplification steps followed. The authors processed their data as follows. Reads were demultiplexed and grouped by UMI with MIGEC, and clonotypes were assembled and quantified with MiTCR. Only TCR cDNA sequences supported by at least two reads were kept to exclude erroneous sequences. Downstream repertoire analysis used the tcR package, and clonotypes were matched across fractions by CDR3 nucleotide sequence plus V segment. VDJmatch was used to annotate antigen specificity against VDJdb, with one amino acid substitution in CDR3 allowed. Based on TCRdb reprocessing of the reads, there is one entry per CDR3 protein sequence, and DNA is missing. Clone size and V and J calls follow TCRdb, not the original study. The sample's records list over 4,500 distinct CDR3 sequences. The ten largest clonotypes hold 50% to 75% of the sample.

This record comes from a study of T cells expressing NK-cell markers (TCRdb year 2020). Regarding the complete study: In sorted CD3+CD56+NKG2C+, CD3+CD56+NKG2C- and CD3+CD56-NKG2C+ T-cell subsets from roughly 8 donors, TCR beta-chain repertoires were profiled. The libraries were sequenced on Illumina HiSeq 2000/2500, MiSeq or NextSeq, producing 2 x 150 bp reads. The study sequenced eight donors, all healthy volunteers chosen at random: three men and five women. Among the eight sequenced donors, seven were HCMV-seropositive and one was HCMV-seronegative.

A commercial ELISA kit detecting HCMV-specific IgG in serum was used to determine HCMV serostatus. Peripheral blood mononuclear cells were isolated from blood by Ficoll density gradient centrifugation. On the study overall, not on this receptor specifically: Those dominant clonotypes were again the most abundant among CD3+CD56-NKG2C+ cells in a few donors, at roughly 28.3-60.1%. Whether the expanded NKG2C-expressing T cell clones were specific for HCMV antigens remained unclear. For about 6 donors, the dominant CD3+CD56+NKG2C+ clonotypes were among the top 10 CD8+ clonotypes and accounted for roughly 1.0-8% of CD8+ T cells.

Sequencing was carried out using blood T cells: a sorted CD56 or NKG2C T cell subset, CD4+ or CD8+ T cells, or bulk PBMC T cells (not recorded which). Rearrangement joined TRBV6-4 to TRBJ2-3. This TCR was sampled from a man between 18 and 29 years old in good health. Donor details come from another sample of the same person, matched by shared clones. The CDR3 here reads CASSDSSNPTDTQYF.